This T cell receptor (beta chain) emerged from a study of OX40 agonist ivuxolimab in advanced cancers. Sequenced by immunoSEQ multiplex PCR; TCRdb stores in-frame clones only, minus some. Of just over 95,000 clones in the sample, about 90% are singletons; the top ten hold about 0.16%. In regard to this clone: Its specificity is unknown.

The study's findings and limits: Nonresponders, in some cases, also had low normalized T-cell clonal expansion.

This sample comprised CD4+ or CD8+ T cells sorted from blood, obtained in a trial of the OX40 agonist ivuxolimab. This receptor was identified in an adult with an advanced solid tumor such as melanoma, head and neck, liver or kidney cancer.

The CDR3 coding sequence is TGTGCCAGCAGTTCCGGGACAGGGGGCTACGAGCAGTACTTC. Translated, it gives CASSSGTGGYEQYF. This chain uses TRBV5-4 with TRBJ2-7, with TRBD1 matching over 11 bases. J gave up 3 bases and V 5 bases, and 4 bases lay outside the gene matches. The germline V gene has CDR1 SGHNT and CDR2 YYREEE (reference sequence). The CDR3 spans 14 residues. Together with reference TRBV5-4 and TRBJ2-7, the CDR3 gives the full variable domain: ETGVTQSPTHLIKTRGQQVTLRCSSQSGHNTVSWYQQALGQGPQFIFQYYREEENGRGNFPPRFSGLQFPNYSSELNVNALELDDSALYLCASSSGTGGYEQYFGPGTRLTVT.